This T cell receptor beta chain was observed in a study of identical twins. This clonotype was seen a few times. Its antigen remains unknown. The V gene's germline CDR1 is MDHEN and CDR2 SYDVKM. V shed 5 bases, J shed 2 bases, and the junction held 11 bases outside the gene matches. This CDR3 has 18 residues. Findings and limits, study-wide: Modelling approaches yielded underestimates of out-of-frame TCR alpha sharing between monozygotic twins.

TCRdb reprocessed the 5' RACE reads via MiXCR and lists one record per CDR3 protein. The sample yields about 810,000 distinct CDR3 sequences, around an eighth seen once. This sample was also put to use in a study of yellow fever vaccine responses in identical twins.

The specimen was PBMCs. The chain is built from TRBV28 and TRBJ1-5; 11 bases fit TRBD1. The receptor's source is a woman younger than 35 in good health. Here the CDR3 reads CASSTRTGGDFGNQPQHF. CDR3 coding DNA: TGTGCCAGCAGTACCAGGACAGGGGGCGATTTTGGCAATCAGCCCCAGCATTTT.